This T cell receptor (beta chain) derives from a study of cytomegalovirus exposure and HLA in healthy donors. Whole-study context: Sequencing of about 179 million T cells in an earlier analysis found 90 million to 120 million unique TCR beta sequences.

Study findings and constraints: The study carried out a later analysis of TCR beta sequences. It associated about 15,000 of them with specific HLA alleles at a false discovery rate of 0.05. It was shown in a later analysis that HLA-associated TCR beta chains were more clonally expanded than other, equally common chains.

The donors were healthy bone marrow donors. CDR1 LGHNA and CDR2 YNFKEQ come from the germline V gene. CDR3 size: 16 residues. J gave up 6 bases and V 0 bases, and 7 bases lay outside the gene matches. Primers: 60 Vbeta forward and 13 Jbeta reverse. Clones were sequenced by immunoSEQ multiplex PCR, and TCRdb holds only the in-frame ones, with some missing. The table shows approximately 150,000 clones, with approximately 80% occurring only once. A word on this clone: Its antigen is as yet unknown.

V is TRBV4-2 and J is TRBJ1-2; 10 bases map to TRBD1. The sequenced sample consisted of PBMCs. The clonotype comes from a woman aged 40 to 49 in good health and CMV-seropositive. The CDR3 bases are TGTGCCAGCAGCCAAGACGGGGACAGGGGAAGCCATGGCTACACCTTC. Its translation: CASSQDGDRGSHGYTF.